The 15 T cell receptor beta chains listed next were all sequenced from one sample in a study of identical twins. TCRdb independently ran MiXCR on the 5' RACE reads; one entry per CDR3 protein. Among around 200,000 distinct CDR3 sequences, roughly a tenth were seen once, and the ten largest hold 5% to 6%. Sequencing used memory (CD45RO+) T cells sorted from blood. Receptors originate from a woman aged 18-29 years in good health.

The V and J genes are TRBV5-6 and TRBJ1-2; D unresolved. The CDR3 is 12 residues long. Germline-derived CDR1 and CDR2 are SGHDT and YYEEEE. V lost 6 bases and J 6 bases, leaving 12 bases between the germline ends. CDR3 residues: CASNPGGDGYTF. In DNA, the CDR3 is TGTGCCAGCAACCCCGGTGGGGATGGCTACACCTTC.

This clonotype has ten or more counts. The genes are TRBV12-3 or TRBV12-4 and TRBJ1-1; D may be TRBD1 (5 bases). Trimming removed 6 bases at V and 1 base at J, with 12 bases between. This CDR3 has 14 amino acids. The CDR3 loop reads CASSPGRRNTEAFF. CDR3 nucleotide sequence: TGTGCCAGCAGCCCGGGACGTCGGAACACTGAAGCTTTCTTT.

This clonotype was counted at least ten times. The V call is TRBV4-3, the J call TRBJ2-1; 11 bases map to TRBD2. The CDR3 is 15 residues long. Germline lookup yields CDR1 LGHNA and CDR2 YSLEER. J gave up 5 bases and V 4 bases, and 4 bases lay outside the gene matches. CDR3 region: CASSLRLAGNNEQFF. In DNA, the CDR3 is TGCGCCAGCAGCCTCCGACTAGCGGGAAACAATGAGCAGTTCTTC.

In its sample, this clonotype was seen a few times. The genes are TRBV24-1 and TRBJ2-3, with 9 positions matching TRBD1. The V segment lost 5 bases and the J segment 4 bases; nucleotides outside the gene matches: 12. The CDR3 length is 17 residues. Germline values: CDR1 KGHDR, CDR2 SFDVKD. The CDR3 region has the DNA TGTGCCACCAGTGGCCGCCCGGGACAGGGTGGAGCAGATACGCAGTATTTT. Its protein is CATSGRPGQGGADTQYF.

This clonotype was seen more than once but under ten times. This rearrangement joins TRBV20-1 to TRBJ1-2, with 7 bases identical to TRBD1. V gave up 6 bases and J gave up 4 bases; unmatched junction bases: 2. Germline V gene sequence: CDR1 DFQATT, CDR2 SNEGSKA (reference sequence). This CDR3 is 11 amino acids long. The CDR3 reads CSAGTAYGYTF. CDR3 sequence (DNA): TGCAGTGCCGGGACAGCCTATGGCTACACCTTC.

This clonotype was counted only a few times. The chain recombines TRBV7-6 with TRBJ2-7; no clear D. Trimming removed 8 bases at V and 2 bases at J, with 13 bases between. CDR3 length: 13 amino acids. Germline assignment: CDR1 SGHVS and CDR2 FNYEAQ. CDR3 in amino acids: CASSNGETYEQYF. CDR3 coding DNA: TGTGCCAGCTCAAATGGGGAAACCTACGAGCAGTACTTC.

The chain joins TRBV6-2 or TRBV6-3 to TRBJ2-2; no firm D call. The length of the CDR3 is 14 residues. V gave up 6 bases and J gave up 5 bases, with 13 bases separating them. Looked up from germline, CDR1 is MNHEY and CDR2 is SVGEGT. The CDR3: CASRGGTMTGELFF. CDR3 nucleotides: TGTGCCAGCAGGGGTGGTACGATGACCGGGGAGCTGTTTTTT.

This sequence joins TRBV7-2 and TRBJ1-5; D unclear. In germline, CDR1 is SGHTA, CDR2 FQGNSA. The CDR3 has 15 amino acids. Between the trimmed V and J ends, which lost 1 base and 0 bases, there was a span of 7 bases. The chain's CDR3 is CASSLVVGSNQPQHF. CDR3 DNA sequence: TGTGCCAGCAGCTTAGTTGTCGGTAGCAATCAGCCCCAGCATTTT. Together with reference TRBV7-2 and TRBJ1-5, the CDR3 gives the full variable domain: GAGVSQSPSNKVTEKGKDVELRCDPISGHTALYWYRQSLGQGLEFLIYFQGNSAPDKSGLPSDRFSAERTGGSVSTLTIQRTQQEDSAVYLCASSLVVGSNQPQHFGDGTRLSIL.

In this sample, this clonotype turned up many times. V usage is TRBV7-2 and J usage is TRBJ2-7, with D unclear. V was pared by 1 base and J by 1 base, with 14 bases between. The CDR3 runs to 16 residues. CDR1 and CDR2 (germline): SGHTA, FQGNSA. In DNA, the CDR3 is TGTGCCAGCAGCTTAGTTTCATTGGGTTCTTCCTACGAGCAGTACTTC. It translates to CASSLVSLGSSYEQYF.

The V and J genes are TRBV20-1 and TRBJ1-2; 8 bases align to TRBD1. The V gene's germline CDR1 is DFQATT and CDR2 SNEGSKA (reference sequence). The CDR3 spans 15 residues. Trimming removed 5 bases from V and 4 bases from J; junction bases left unmatched: 12. The CDR3, as DNA: TGCAGTGCTCGACGCCTAGACAGGGGAGCCTATGGCTACACCTTC. This encodes CSARRLDRGAYGYTF.

The V and J genes are TRBV7-2 and TRBJ1-2; TRBD1 agrees at 10 bases. The V and J ends lost 2 bases and 8 bases, in that order; junction bases with no gene match: 5. The CDR3 length is 14 residues. Germline V gene lookup returns CDR1 SGHTA and CDR2 FQGNSA. The CDR3 DNA reads TGTGCCAGCAGCTTATCGGGACAGGGGAAGGGCTACACCTTC. It translates to CASSLSGQGKGYTF.

This clonotype has only a few counts. The rearrangement joins TRBV7-2 to TRBJ2-7; 10 bases match TRBD2. The CDR3 sequence is 16 residues long. Germline V gene sequence: CDR1 SGHTA, CDR2 FQGNSA. The V and J ends lost 0 bases and 5 bases, in that order; junction bases with no gene match: 7. The CDR3 protein is CASSLAWVAGGHEQYF. The DNA for the CDR3 is TGTGCCAGCAGCTTAGCTTGGGTAGCGGGAGGCCACGAGCAGTACTTC.

This clonotype occurred many times. V is TRBV7-8 and J is TRBJ1-2; D is uncertain. Trimming removed 0 bases at V and 10 bases at J, with 15 bases between. CDR1 and CDR2 (germline): SGHVS, FQNEAQ. The CDR3 covers 14 residues. CDR3 nucleotide sequence: TGTGCCAGCAGCTTAGCTCTGACCTCGAGCGACTACACCTTC. Amino acids: CASSLALTSSDYTF.

This clonotype has a handful of counts. This chain joins TRBV20-1 and TRBJ1-3; weak D call: TRBD1 (6 bases). The CDR3 is 18 amino acids. Trimming pared 3 bases from V and 0 bases from J, leaving 21 bases between. The germline V gene has CDR1 DFQATT and CDR2 SNEGSKA (reference sequence). The CDR3 nucleotides are TGCAGTGCTAGGGGGGCGACAGGCCCCACGAGCTCTGGAAACACCATATATTTT. Protein product: CSARGATGPTSSGNTIYF.

This clonotype occurred a few times. The rearrangement joins TRBV3-1 to TRBJ1-2; D ambiguous. V was clipped by 0 bases and J by 2 bases, with 10 bases between them. Germline V lookup: CDR1 LGHDT, CDR2 YNNKEL (reference sequence). The CDR3 runs to 15 residues. CDR3 nucleotides: TGTGCCAGCAGCCAAGATCGGGTGATAAACTATGGCTACACCTTC. Translating it yields CASSQDRVINYGYTF.